This T cell receptor (beta chain) emerged from a study of vaccination and CD4 T cells after COVID-19 (dated by TCRdb to the early 2020s). At the level of the whole study: Every convalescent patient had a positive nasal swab PCR test for SARS-CoV-2, with mild disease in eight to ten patients and severe disease in one. The convalescent cohort comprised six males and four females, including two Hispanic individuals, seven Caucasians, two Asians and one multiracial person. Participants got two doses of the Pfizer-BioNTech BNT162b2 vaccine (n=8) or two doses of the Moderna mRNA-1273 vaccine (n=2). Post-COVID blood samples from convalescent patients were collected a median of around 110 days after diagnosis, with a range of roughly 35 to 161 days. Post-vaccine blood samples were collected a median of approximately 68 days after the second vaccine dose, ranging from about 13 to 250 days. For stimulating the cultures, overlapping spike peptide pools were used, derived from SARS-CoV-2 as well as from the common cold coronaviruses HCoV-NL63, HCoV-OC43 and HCoV-229E. As controls, cultures received a CEFX viral epitope pool (the positive control), an HIV-1 Nef peptide pool (the negative control), or no peptide at all. The spike-specific CD4+ TCR repertoire was compared before and after mRNA vaccination in under 11 COVID-19 convalescent patients and a handful of infection-naive healthy vaccine recipients. What the work shows at the level of the full study, not this receptor alone: In convalescent patients, a median around 83% of post-vaccine SARS-CoV-2-reactive clones were detected only after vaccination, and vaccine-specific priming was suggested by this finding. Only a relatively small number of convalescent patients were included in the study, and early timepoints following natural infection were not analyzed. An increase in the median number of SARS-CoV-2-reactive clonotypes from 21 after infection to roughly 38 after vaccination was observed, but the change was not found to be significant. In convalescent patients, nearly all vaccine-specific clones (304 of 307) were found to be mono-reactive for SARS-CoV-2 spike rather than cross-reactive with common cold coronaviruses.

The treatment or condition label, as the study defines it: approximately nine-day PBMC culture with coronavirus spike peptide pools or control peptides (ViraFEST assay). The ViraFEST assay, used in the study, expanded antigen-specific T cells with peptide pools and then identified the expanded clonotypes through TCR sequencing. The convalescent patients' positive SARS-CoV-2 PCR tests were from March to December 2020, which was before the Alpha, Beta and Delta variants emerged in the United States. PBMCs were cultured at 1.5 million to 2 million per well in IMDM supplemented with roughly 5.2% human AB serum and 9 to 10 IU/ml IL-2, with about 11 ug/ml peptide pools added. On days 3 and 7, half of the culture medium was replaced with fresh IL-2-containing medium. Once the cells had been in culture for 10 days, the EasySep CD4+ T cell isolation kit was used to isolate CD4+ T cells by negative selection. Ficoll-Paque Plus gradient centrifugation was used to isolate PBMCs from whole blood, and the isolated PBMCs were then either used fresh or cryopreserved at -140C. In general, triplicate wells were set up for every culture condition.

Details on this clonotype: Its binding antigen is unknown. The input lacks base qualities; no much larger clone sits a single base away.

Library prep was done by PCR. TCR sequencing of DNA from cultured CD4+ T cells used the Oncomine TCR Beta short-read assay at the Johns Hopkins FTIC core. The QIAamp micro DNA kit was used to extract genomic DNA from the cultured CD4+ T cells. Oncomine TCR Beta libraries from cultured CD4+ T cells were pooled with unique dual indexes and sequenced on an Illumina iSeq 100. The authors' analysis ran thus. Non-productive sequences were removed, and CDR3s that did not start with C, did not end with F or W, or were shorter than 7 amino acids were discarded. Antigen-specific clonotypes were identified using the MANAFEST web application through comparison of peptide-stimulated wells with reference and other culture wells. Positive clones required FDR below 0.05, an odds ratio above 5, and productive frequency above 0.1% in at least two of three replicate wells. A clonotype counted as cross-reactive if it showed significant expansion both in the SARS-CoV-2 spike wells and in at least one common cold coronavirus spike condition. Levenshtein distances (stringdist) and unrooted phylogenetic trees (ape) in R version 3.6.1 were used to assess CDR3 homology. TCRdb reworked the public reads: Q25 trimming with fastp, MiXCR clone assembly, productive beta chains retained. Each entry is one CDR3 protein sequence, shown with its most common DNA and genes. Clone size and V and J calls follow TCRdb, not the original study. The sample table records 15,000 or so distinct CDR3 sequences; 53% of these occur just once. Roughly 12% of the sample is in the top ten clones.

Spanning cysteine to phenylalanine, the CDR3 consists of 17 amino acids. Just CDR3 DNA is preserved here, 51 bases in frame from base 1. Compared with germline, V lacks 3 bases and J lacks 4 bases; bases without a gene match: 9. From a lookup of the germline V gene, CDR1 and CDR2 are MNHNS and SASEGT. The chain is made from TRBV6-1 and TRBJ2-5; TRBD2 aligns with 12 central bases. The TCR sequence derives from a human donor who had recovered from COVID-19. What was sequenced was CD4+ T cells from blood, cultured in vitro. The sequenced DNA: TGTGCCAGCAGTGATTCCCTGACTAGCGGGAGTGGAGAGACCCAGTACTTC. Its protein is CASSDSLTSGSGETQYF.